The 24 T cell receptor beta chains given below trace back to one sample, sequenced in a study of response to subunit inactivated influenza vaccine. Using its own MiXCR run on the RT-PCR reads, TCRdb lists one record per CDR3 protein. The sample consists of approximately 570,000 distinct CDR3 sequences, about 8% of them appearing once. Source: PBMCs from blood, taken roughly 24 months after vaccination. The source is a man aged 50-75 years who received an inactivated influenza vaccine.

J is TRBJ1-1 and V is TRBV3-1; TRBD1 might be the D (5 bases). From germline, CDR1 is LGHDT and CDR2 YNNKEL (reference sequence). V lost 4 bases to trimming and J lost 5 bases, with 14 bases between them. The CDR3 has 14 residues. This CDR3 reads CASSRPGRGTEAFF. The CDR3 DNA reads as TGTGCCAGCAGCCGGCCAGGGAGAGGGACTGAAGCTTTCTTT.

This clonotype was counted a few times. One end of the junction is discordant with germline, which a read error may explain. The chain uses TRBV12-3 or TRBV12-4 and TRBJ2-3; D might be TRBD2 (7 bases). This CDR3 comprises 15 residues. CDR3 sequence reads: CASRLGGAGTDTQYF. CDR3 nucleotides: TGTGCCAGCAGATTAGGGGGGGCTGGCACAGATACGCAGTATTTT.

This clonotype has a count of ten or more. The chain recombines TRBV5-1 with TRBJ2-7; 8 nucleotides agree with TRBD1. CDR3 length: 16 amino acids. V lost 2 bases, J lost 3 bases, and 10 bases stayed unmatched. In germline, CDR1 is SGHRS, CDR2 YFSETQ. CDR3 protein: CASSLPKKTGDYEQYF. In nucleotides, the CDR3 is TGCGCCAGCAGCTTACCTAAAAAGACAGGGGACTACGAGCAGTACTTC.

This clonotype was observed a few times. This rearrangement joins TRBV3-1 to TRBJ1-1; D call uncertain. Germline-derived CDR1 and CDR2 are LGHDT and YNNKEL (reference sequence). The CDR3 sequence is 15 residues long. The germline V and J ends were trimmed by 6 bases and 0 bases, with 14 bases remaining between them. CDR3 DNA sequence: TGTGCCAGCAGACTTCAGTCTGGAGTGAACACTGAAGCTTTCTTT. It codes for CASRLQSGVNTEAFF.

The CDR3 spells CASSPGPGAGELFF. CDR3 DNA sequence: TGTGCCAGCAGCCCCGGACCGGGGGCCGGGGAGCTGTTTTTT. The chain employs TRBV4-2 and TRBJ2-2, with a tentative D call TRBD2 (6 bases). V lost 4 bases and J 6 bases, leaving 12 bases between the germline ends. CDR3 length equals 14 residues. Germline CDR1 and CDR2: LGHNA and YNFKEQ.

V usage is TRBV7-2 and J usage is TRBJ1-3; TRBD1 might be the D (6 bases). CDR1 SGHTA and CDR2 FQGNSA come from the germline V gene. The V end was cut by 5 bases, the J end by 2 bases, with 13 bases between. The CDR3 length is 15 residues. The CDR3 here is CASSVLGGAGNTIYF. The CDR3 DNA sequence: TGTGCCAGCAGCGTGCTTGGGGGCGCTGGAAACACCATATATTTT.

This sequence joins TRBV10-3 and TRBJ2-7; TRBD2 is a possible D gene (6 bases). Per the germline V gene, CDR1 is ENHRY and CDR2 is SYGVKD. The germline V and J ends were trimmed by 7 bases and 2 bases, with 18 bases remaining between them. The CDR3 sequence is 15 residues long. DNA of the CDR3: TGTGCCATCACCCCGGGACTTTCCGCCCCCTACGAGCAGTACTTC. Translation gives CAITPGLSAPYEQYF.

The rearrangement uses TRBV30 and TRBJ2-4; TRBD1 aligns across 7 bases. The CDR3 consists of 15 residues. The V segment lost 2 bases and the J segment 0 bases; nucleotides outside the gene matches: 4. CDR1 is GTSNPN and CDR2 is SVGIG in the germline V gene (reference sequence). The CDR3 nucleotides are TGTGCCTGGAGTAGGGGGCGGATAGCCAAAAACATTCAGTACTTC. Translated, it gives CAWSRGRIAKNIQYF. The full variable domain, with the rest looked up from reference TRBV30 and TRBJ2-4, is SQTIHQWPATLVQPVGSPLSLECTVEGTSNPNLYWYRQAAGRGLQLLFYSVGIGQISSEVPQNLSASRPQDRQFILSSKKLLLSDSGFYLCAWSRGRIAKNIQYFGAGTRLSVL.

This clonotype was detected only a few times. The CDR3 reads CATNRENTEAFF. The CDR3 bases are TGTGCCACCAACAGGGAAAACACTGAAGCTTTCTTT. The V gene is TRBV19, the J gene TRBJ1-1; weak D call: TRBD1 (6 bases). The ends were cut back, 10 bases at V and 2 bases at J, with 11 bases in the middle. The CDR3 runs 12 residues. CDR1 is LNHDA, CDR2 SQIVND, per germline (reference sequence).

The DNA for the CDR3 is TGTGCCAGCAGCTTAATTACACGAGGGGAGCAGTTCTTC. Translation gives CASSLITRGEQFF. V is TRBV7-3 and J is TRBJ2-1; D is possibly TRBD2 (5 bases). Trimming removed 1 base at V and 10 bases at J, with 11 bases between. Germline V lookup: CDR1 SGHTA, CDR2 FQGTGA. CDR3 length: 13 amino acids.

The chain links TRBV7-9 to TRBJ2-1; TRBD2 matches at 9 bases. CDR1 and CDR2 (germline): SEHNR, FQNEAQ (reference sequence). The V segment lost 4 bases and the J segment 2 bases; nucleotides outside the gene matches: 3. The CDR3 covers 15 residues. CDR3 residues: CASSSASGAYNEQFF. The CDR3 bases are TGTGCCAGCAGCTCCGCTAGCGGGGCCTACAATGAGCAGTTCTTC. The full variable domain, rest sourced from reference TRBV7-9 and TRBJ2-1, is DTGVSQNPRHKITKRGQNVTFRCDPISEHNRLYWYRQTLGQGPEFLTYFQNEAQLEKSRLLSDRFSAERPKGSFSTLEIQRTEQGDSAMYLCASSSASGAYNEQFFGPGTRLTVL.

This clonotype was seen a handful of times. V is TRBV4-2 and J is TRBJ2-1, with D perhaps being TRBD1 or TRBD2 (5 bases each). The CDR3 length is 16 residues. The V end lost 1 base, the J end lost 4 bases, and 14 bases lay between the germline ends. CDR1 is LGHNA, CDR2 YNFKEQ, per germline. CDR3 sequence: CASSQAYGASYNEQFF. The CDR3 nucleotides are TGTGCCAGCAGCCAAGCCTACGGGGCCTCGTACAATGAGCAGTTCTTC.

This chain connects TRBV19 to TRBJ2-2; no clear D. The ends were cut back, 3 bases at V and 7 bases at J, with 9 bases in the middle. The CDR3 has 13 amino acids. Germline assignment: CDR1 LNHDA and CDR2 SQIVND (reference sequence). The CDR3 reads CASSISSIGELFF. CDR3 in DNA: TGTGCCAGTAGTATTAGTTCAATCGGGGAGCTGTTTTTT.

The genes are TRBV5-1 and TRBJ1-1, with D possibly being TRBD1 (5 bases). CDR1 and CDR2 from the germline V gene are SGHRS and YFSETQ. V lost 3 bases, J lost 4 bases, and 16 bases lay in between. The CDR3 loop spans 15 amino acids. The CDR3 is CASSSWGAGGTEAFF. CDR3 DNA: TGCGCCAGCAGCTCATGGGGCGCGGGGGGCACTGAAGCTTTCTTT.

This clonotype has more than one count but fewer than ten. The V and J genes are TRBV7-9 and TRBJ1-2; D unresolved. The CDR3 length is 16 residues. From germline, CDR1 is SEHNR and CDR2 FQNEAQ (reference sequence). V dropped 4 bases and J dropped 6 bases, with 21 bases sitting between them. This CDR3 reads CASSSGWPALYNGYTF. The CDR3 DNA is TGTGCCAGCAGCTCAGGTTGGCCCGCTCTCTATAATGGCTACACCTTC.

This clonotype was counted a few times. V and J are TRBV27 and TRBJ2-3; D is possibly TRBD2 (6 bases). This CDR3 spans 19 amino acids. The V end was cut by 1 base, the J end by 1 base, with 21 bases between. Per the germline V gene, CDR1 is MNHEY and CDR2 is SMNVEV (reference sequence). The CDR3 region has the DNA TGTGCCAGCAGTTTATACCTCCGTAGACTAGGAGAGGGCACAGATACGCAGTATTTT. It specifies CASSLYLRRLGEGTDTQYF.

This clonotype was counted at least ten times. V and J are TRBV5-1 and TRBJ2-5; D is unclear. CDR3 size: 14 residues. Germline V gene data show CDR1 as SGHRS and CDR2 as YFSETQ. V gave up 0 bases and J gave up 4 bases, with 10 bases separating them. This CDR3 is CASSLDTVGETQYF. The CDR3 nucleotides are TGCGCCAGCAGCTTGGATACAGTAGGAGAGACCCAGTACTTC.

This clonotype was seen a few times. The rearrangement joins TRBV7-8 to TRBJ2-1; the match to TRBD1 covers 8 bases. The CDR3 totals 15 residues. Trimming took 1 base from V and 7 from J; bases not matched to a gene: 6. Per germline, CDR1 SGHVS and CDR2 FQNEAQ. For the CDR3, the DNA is TGTGCCAGCAGCTTAGAGATAGGACAGGGAAATGAGCAGTTCTTC. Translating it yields CASSLEIGQGNEQFF.

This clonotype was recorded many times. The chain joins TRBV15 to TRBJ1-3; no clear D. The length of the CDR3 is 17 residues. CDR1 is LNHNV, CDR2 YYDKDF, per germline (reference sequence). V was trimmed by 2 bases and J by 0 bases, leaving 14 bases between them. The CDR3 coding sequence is TGTGCCACCAGCAGATTGGGTGGGGAAAGCTCTGGAAACACCATATATTTT. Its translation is CATSRLGGESSGNTIYF. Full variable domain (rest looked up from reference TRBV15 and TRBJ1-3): DAMVIQNPRYQVTQFGKPVTLSCSQTLNHNVMYWYQQKSSQAPKLLFHYYDKDFNNEADTPDNFQSRRPNTSFCFLDIRSPGLGDTAMYLCATSRLGGESSGNTIYFGEGSWLTVV.

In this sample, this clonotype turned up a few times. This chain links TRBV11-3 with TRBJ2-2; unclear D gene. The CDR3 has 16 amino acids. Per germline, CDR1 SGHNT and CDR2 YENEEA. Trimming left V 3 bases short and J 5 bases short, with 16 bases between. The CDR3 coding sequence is TGTGCCAGCAGCTTGGGGATAATCCGAGGTACCGGGGAGCTGTTTTTT. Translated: CASSLGIIRGTGELFF.

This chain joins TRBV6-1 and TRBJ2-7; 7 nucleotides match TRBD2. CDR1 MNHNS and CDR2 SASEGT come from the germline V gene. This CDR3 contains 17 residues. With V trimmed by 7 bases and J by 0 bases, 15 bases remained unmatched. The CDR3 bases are TGTGCCAGCATGGCTGGCTGGGGACTACAGAGCTCCTACGAGCAGTACTTC. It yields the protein CASMAGWGLQSSYEQYF.

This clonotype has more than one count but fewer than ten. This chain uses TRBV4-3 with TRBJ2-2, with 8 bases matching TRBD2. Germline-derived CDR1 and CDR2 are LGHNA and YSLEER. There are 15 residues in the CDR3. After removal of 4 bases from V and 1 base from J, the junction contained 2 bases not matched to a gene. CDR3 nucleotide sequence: TGCGCCAGCAGCCTAGCGGGAATGAACACCGGGGAGCTGTTTTTT. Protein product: CASSLAGMNTGELFF.

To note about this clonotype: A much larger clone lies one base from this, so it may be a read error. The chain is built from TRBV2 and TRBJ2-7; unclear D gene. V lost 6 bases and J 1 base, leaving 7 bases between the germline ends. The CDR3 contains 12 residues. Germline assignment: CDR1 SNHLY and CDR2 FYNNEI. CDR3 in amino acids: CASRADSYEQYF. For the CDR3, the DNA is TGTGCCAGCAGGGCCGATTCCTACGAGCAGTACTTC.

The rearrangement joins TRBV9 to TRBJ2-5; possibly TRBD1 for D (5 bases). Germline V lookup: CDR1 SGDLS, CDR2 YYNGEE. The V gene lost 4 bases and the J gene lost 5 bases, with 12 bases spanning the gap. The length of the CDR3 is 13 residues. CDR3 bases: TGTGCCAGCAGCACCAGGGTTGGGGAGACCCAGTACTTC. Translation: CASSTRVGETQYF.